Shown below are 22 T cell receptor beta chains from a single sample sequenced in a study of control samples from healthy donors and cancer patients. TCRdb's table, derived via immunoSEQ multiplex PCR, lists solely in-frame clones and lacks some. Of 150,000 to 200,000 clones listed, around 90% were seen once; the top ten hold more than 1.5%. Material for sequencing was blood. These receptors were taken from a man between 18 and 29 years old in good health.

This chain connects TRBV19 to TRBJ2-1, with 7 bases lining up with TRBD1. V lost 8 bases, J lost 7 bases, and 11 bases stayed unmatched. CDR1 is LNHDA and CDR2 is SQIVND in the germline V gene (reference sequence). The CDR3 spans 14 residues. In DNA, the CDR3 is TGTGCCAGTTCTGCGGACAGGCCGGGGAATGAGCAGTTCTTC. Residues: CASSADRPGNEQFF.

The V and J genes are TRBV7-9 and TRBJ1-1; D unresolved. This CDR3 has 13 amino acids. V was clipped by 2 bases and J by 1 base, with 5 bases between them. Germline loops: CDR1 SEHNR, CDR2 FQNEAQ (reference sequence). DNA of the CDR3: TGTGCCAGCAGCTTAAGCAAGAACACTGAAGCTTTCTTT. It encodes CASSLSKNTEAFF.

The V call is TRBV7-9, the J call TRBJ1-2, with D unresolved. V gave up 2 bases and J gave up 13 bases, with 11 bases separating them. This CDR3 comprises 11 residues. Germline V gene lookup returns CDR1 SEHNR and CDR2 FQNEAQ (reference sequence). CDR3 region: CASSLSLTRTF. The CDR3 DNA reads TGTGCCAGCAGCTTAAGTTTGACGCGCACCTTC.

The chain links TRBV30 to TRBJ1-2; D ambiguous. V was trimmed by 0 bases and J by 4 bases, leaving 9 bases between them. The CDR3 is 13 amino acids. Looked up from germline, CDR1 is GTSNPN and CDR2 is SVGIG (reference sequence). DNA for the CDR3: TGTGCCTGGAGTGTATCCGACTCCTATGGCTACACCTTC. This encodes CAWSVSDSYGYTF.

The CDR3 bases are TGTGCCAGCAGCTTAGTCGGACAGGGGGGCGACGGTGGCTACACCTTC. It is translated as CASSLVGQGGDGGYTF. The J gene is TRBJ1-2, the V gene TRBV7-2; 10 positions agree with TRBD1. The length of the CDR3 is 16 residues. The trim removed 1 base at V and 7 bases at J, leaving 9 bases unmatched. Looked up from germline, CDR1 is SGHTA and CDR2 is FQGNSA.

The genes are TRBV14 and TRBJ1-2; D gene unclear. Trimming removed 4 bases at V and 5 bases at J, with 20 bases between. This CDR3 is 16 amino acids long. Germline CDR1 reads SGHDN; CDR2 reads FVKESK. The CDR3, as DNA: TGTGCCAGCAGCCCTCGTGTGGGCGCACCTTCATATGGCTACACCTTC. Amino acid sequence: CASSPRVGAPSYGYTF.

This clone was detected once. The chain employs TRBV19 and TRBJ2-7; 10 bases map to TRBD1. CDR1 is LNHDA, CDR2 SQIVND, per germline (reference sequence). The CDR3 is made up of 15 amino acids. The V gene end was trimmed by 6 bases and the J gene end by 4 bases; junction bases not matched to a gene: 9. This CDR3 reads CASRPGTGAGYEQYF. The CDR3 nucleotides are TGTGCCAGTAGGCCCGGGACAGGGGCGGGGTACGAGCAGTACTTC.

The chain recombines TRBV5-4 with TRBJ2-5; D remains unclear. V dropped 2 bases and J dropped 0 bases, with 5 bases sitting between them. CDR1 and CDR2 from the germline V gene are SGHNT and YYREEE (reference sequence). The CDR3 totals 13 residues. Written as DNA, the CDR3 is TGTGCCAGCAGCTTTAACAACCAAGAGACCCAGTACTTC. It yields the protein CASSFNNQETQYF. The whole variable domain, remainder taken from reference TRBV5-4 and TRBJ2-5, is ETGVTQSPTHLIKTRGQQVTLRCSSQSGHNTVSWYQQALGQGPQFIFQYYREEENGRGNFPPRFSGLQFPNYSSELNVNALELDDSALYLCASSFNNQETQYFGPGTRLLVL.

The rearrangement links TRBV11-2 to TRBJ2-7; tentatively, D is TRBD1 or TRBD2 (5 bases each). Trimming stripped 1 base from V and 4 bases from J, with 14 bases between. Germline CDR1 reads SGHAT; CDR2 reads FQNNGV. CDR3 length equals 15 residues. For the CDR3, the DNA is TGTGCCAGCAGCTTAGGAGGGACGGGGATGTACGAGCAGTACTTC. It encodes CASSLGGTGMYEQYF.

This clone was detected a few times. V is TRBV7-9 and J is TRBJ1-1; D is unclear. Germline CDR1 reads SEHNR; CDR2 reads FQNEAQ (reference sequence). The CDR3 runs 14 residues. Trimming removed 1 base from V and 5 bases from J, with 11 bases in between. Here the CDR3 reads CASSLGGRNTEAFF. The CDR3 nucleotides read TGTGCCAGCAGCTTAGGAGGGCGGAATACTGAAGCTTTCTTT.

The chain joins TRBV5-1 to TRBJ2-7, with D perhaps TRBD2 (5 bases). The CDR3 is 14 residues long. Trimming shortened V by 2 bases and J by 2 bases, and 11 bases separated the two germline ends. CDR1 SGHRS and CDR2 YFSETQ come from the germline V gene. The CDR3 sequence is CASSLLLVPYEQYF. The DNA for the CDR3 is TGCGCCAGCAGCTTATTACTAGTACCCTACGAGCAGTACTTC.

V and J are TRBV28 and TRBJ2-6; possibly TRBD1 for D (6 bases). Germline values: CDR1 MDHEN, CDR2 SYDVKM. CDR3 length equals 20 residues. Trimming took off 2 bases at V and 0 bases at J, with 20 bases between the two ends. DNA for the CDR3: TGTGCCAGCAGTTTAACGGCAGGGGCCTATAGTAGCTCTGGGGCCAACGTCCTGACTTTC. It specifies CASSLTAGAYSSSGANVLTF.

This sequence joins TRBV7-2 and TRBJ1-1, with TRBD1 matching over 7 bases. Germline CDR1 and CDR2: SGHTA and FQGNSA. The CDR3 is 14 amino acids. The ends lost 2 bases at V and 8 bases at J; junction bases unmatched: 8. The CDR3 loop is CASSLPDRWEEAFF. The CDR3 coding sequence is TGTGCCAGCAGCTTACCGGACAGGTGGGAGGAAGCTTTCTTT. Drawing the rest from reference TRBV7-2 and TRBJ1-1, the complete variable domain is GAGVSQSPSNKVTEKGKDVELRCDPISGHTALYWYRQSLGQGLEFLIYFQGNSAPDKSGLPSDRFSAERTGGSVSTLTIQRTQQEDSAVYLCASSLPDRWEEAFFGQGTRLTVV.

CDR3 bases: TGTGCCGTCCAGCGGGGGGGGAACACCGGGGAGCTGTTTTTT. It translates to CAVQRGGNTGELFF. This rearrangement joins TRBV30 to TRBJ2-2; 10 bases map to TRBD2. The CDR3 spans 14 residues. With 8 bases clipped from V and 1 base from J, the junction kept 4 bases outside the gene matches. From germline, CDR1 is GTSNPN and CDR2 SVGIG (reference sequence).

The genes are TRBV4-2 and TRBJ1-1; 9 bases agree with TRBD1. The CDR3 extends over 18 amino acids. The germline V gene encodes CDR1 LGHNA and CDR2 YNFKEQ. J was trimmed by 0 bases and V by 0 bases; bases with no gene match: 8. The CDR3 coding sequence is TGTGCCAGCAGCCAAGATCCCCGCGGACAGGGGATGAACACTGAAGCTTTCTTT. It codes for CASSQDPRGQGMNTEAFF.

The CDR3 sequence is CASSLFGADTEAFF. Written as DNA, the CDR3 is TGTGCCAGCAGCTTATTCGGAGCGGACACTGAAGCTTTCTTT. The chain joins TRBV11-2 to TRBJ1-1; no firm D call. Germline loops: CDR1 SGHAT, CDR2 FQNNGV. There are 14 residues in the CDR3. Trimming stripped 2 bases from V and 3 bases from J, with 10 bases between.

The CDR3 protein is CASSTQGGEQYF. The DNA for the CDR3 is TGTGCCAGCTCAACTCAGGGCGGCGAGCAGTACTTC. The chain recombines TRBV18 with TRBJ2-7; tentative D call: TRBD1 (5 bases). The CDR3 has 12 amino acids. Germline CDR1 is KGHSH and CDR2 is LQKENI. With 5 bases removed from V and 6 bases from J, the gap between germline ends came to 11 bases.

The chain recombines TRBV5-6 with TRBJ2-2; no definite D call. V lost 4 bases and J lost 8, with 9 bases in between. Germline V lookup: CDR1 SGHDT, CDR2 YYEEEE. The CDR3 is 12 residues long. CDR3 protein: CASSPSLGELFF. The CDR3 DNA follows: TGTGCCAGCAGCCCCTCTTTGGGGGAGCTGTTTTTT. Supplemented by reference TRBV5-6 and TRBJ2-2, the full variable domain reads DAGVTQSPTHLIKTRGQQVTLRCSPKSGHDTVSWYQQALGQGPQFIFQYYEEEERQRGNFPDRFSGHQFPNYSSELNVNALLLGDSALYLCASSPSLGELFFGEGSRLTVL.

The chain recombines TRBV28 with TRBJ2-7, with TRBD1 identical over 9 bases. Unmatched junction bases numbered 4, after V lost 5 bases and J lost 5 bases. The CDR3 is made up of 13 amino acids. From germline, CDR1 is MDHEN and CDR2 SYDVKM. CDR3 sequence: CASSGTGRDEQYF. The DNA of the CDR3 is TGTGCCAGCAGTGGGACAGGGAGGGACGAGCAGTACTTC. Complete variable domain (other parts from reference TRBV28 and TRBJ2-7): DVKVTQSSRYLVKRTGEKVFLECVQDMDHENMFWYRQDPGLGLRLIYFSYDVKMKEKGDIPEGYSVSREKKERFSLILESASTNQTSMYLCASSGTGRDEQYFGPGTRLTVT.

The chain uses TRBV28 and TRBJ2-1, with D uncertain. Germline values: CDR1 MDHEN, CDR2 SYDVKM. The CDR3 is made up of 11 amino acids. Trimming removed 6 bases from V and 10 bases from J, with 10 bases in between. The CDR3 protein is CASSQRMEQFF. CDR3 DNA: TGTGCCAGCAGCCAACGAATGGAGCAGTTCTTC.

The chain uses TRBV28 and TRBJ2-6, with D maybe TRBD1 (7 bases). The CDR3 has 17 residues. From germline, CDR1 is MDHEN and CDR2 SYDVKM. V lost 6 bases and J lost 0, with 15 bases in between. The CDR3 DNA follows: TGTGCCAGCAGCCTCACGCAGGGGGGCTCTGGGGCCAACGTCCTGACTTTC. Translating it yields CASSLTQGGSGANVLTF.

This clone was recorded only once. The chain links TRBV9 to TRBJ2-1; TRBD2 matches 10 bases. CDR3 length: 16 amino acids. Trimming removed 2 bases from V and 1 base from J; junction bases left unmatched: 3. Germline CDR1 reads SGDLS; CDR2 reads YYNGEE. CDR3 bases: TGTGCCAGCAGCGTGAGCGGGGGGGTGTCCTACAATGAGCAGTTCTTC. Protein product: CASSVSGGVSYNEQFF. The complete variable domain, with remaining parts taken from reference TRBV9 and TRBJ2-1, reads DSGVTQTPKHLITATGQRVTLRCSPRSGDLSVYWYQQSLDQGLQFLIQYYNGEERAKGNILERFSAQQFPDLHSELNLSSLELGDSALYFCASSVSGGVSYNEQFFGPGTRLTVL.